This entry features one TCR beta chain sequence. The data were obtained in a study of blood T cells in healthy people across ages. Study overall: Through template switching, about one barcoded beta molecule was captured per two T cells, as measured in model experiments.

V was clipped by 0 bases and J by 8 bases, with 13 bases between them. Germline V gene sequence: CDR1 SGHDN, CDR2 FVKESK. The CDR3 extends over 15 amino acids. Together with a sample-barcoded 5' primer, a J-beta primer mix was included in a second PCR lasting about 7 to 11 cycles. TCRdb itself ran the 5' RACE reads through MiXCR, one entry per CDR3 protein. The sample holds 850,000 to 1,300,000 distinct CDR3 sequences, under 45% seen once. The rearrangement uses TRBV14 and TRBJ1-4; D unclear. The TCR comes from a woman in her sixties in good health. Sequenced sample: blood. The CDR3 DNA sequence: TGTGCCAGCAGCCAAGATGGCAGGCTGCCCGAAAAACTGTTTTTT. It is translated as CASSQDGRLPEKLFF.